This T cell receptor (beta chain) was captured by sequencing in a study of cytomegalovirus exposure and HLA in healthy donors. Notes on the study in general: Previously analyzed data showed that most TCR beta V segments were productive at a frequency of about 90% or about 30%. Some V segments, including TRBV6-2 and TRBV6-3, were excluded as indistinguishable.

CDR3 length equals 11 residues. Germline V CDR1 and CDR2: SEHNR, FQNEAQ (reference sequence). V lost 1 base, J lost 8 bases, and 5 bases lay in between. To note about this clone: Its specificity is unknown.

PCR involved 60 Vbeta and 13 Jbeta primers. The protocol was immunoSEQ multiplex PCR, while the TCRdb copy is restricted to in-frame clones and leaves out a portion. The sample contains 85,000 to 95,000 clones, approximately 63% of which appear only once. Sequenced input: PBMCs. This TCR was sampled from a woman aged 25 to 39 in good health and CMV-seronegative. The rearrangement uses TRBV7-9 and TRBJ1-2, with D unclear. CDR3 sequence (DNA): TGTGCCAGCAGCTTAGAATCGGGCTACACCTTC. Translated, it gives CASSLESGYTF. The variable domain in full, with the rest retrieved from reference TRBV7-9 and TRBJ1-2, is DTGVSQNPRHKITKRGQNVTFRCDPISEHNRLYWYRQTLGQGPEFLTYFQNEAQLEKSRLLSDRFSAERPKGSFSTLEIQRTEQGDSAMYLCASSLESGYTFGSGTRLTVV.